Below, 21 T cell receptor beta chains from the same sample are listed, as sequenced in a study of neurological immune-mediated disorders. Via MiXCR, TCRdb re-called the 5' RACE reads, giving one row per CDR3 protein. The table lists around 50,000 distinct CDR3 sequences, around 3.6% of them singletons. Sequences were obtained from PBMCs. The receptors derive from a woman aged 30 to 39 with multiple sclerosis.

Ten or more counts support this clonotype. This chain uses TRBV7-9 with TRBJ2-7; 8 bases fit TRBD1. The CDR3 is made up of 14 amino acids. The V gene's germline CDR1 is SEHNR and CDR2 FQNEAQ (reference sequence). Unmatched junction bases numbered 3, after V lost 4 bases and J lost 1 base. Written as DNA, the CDR3 is TGTGCCAGCAGCTCCACAGGGGGATCCTACGAGCAGTACTTC. Protein product: CASSSTGGSYEQYF.

A few counts support this clonotype. The J gene is TRBJ2-5, the V gene TRBV5-1; D remains ambiguous. Germline CDR1 SGHRS, CDR2 YFSETQ. V was trimmed by 7 bases and J by 2 bases, leaving 15 bases between them. This CDR3 contains 14 residues. CDR3 bases: TGCGCCAGCTCCCGAGAAGGGAAACAAGAGACCCAGTACTTC. Translated, it gives CASSREGKQETQYF. The full variable domain, its missing parts supplied by reference TRBV5-1 and TRBJ2-5, is KAGVTQTPRYLIKTRGQQVTLSCSPISGHRSVSWYQQTPGQGLQFLFEYFSETQRNKGNFPGRFSGRQFSNSRSEMNVSTLELGDSALYLCASSREGKQETQYFGPGTRLLVL.

This clonotype came up many times. V gene TRBV10-3 combines with J gene TRBJ2-1, with a tentative D call TRBD2 (6 bases). V was shortened by 11 bases and J by 0 bases, with 17 bases between the two germline ends. CDR1 and CDR2 from the germline V gene are ENHRY and SYGVKD. This CDR3 has 15 residues. CDR3 DNA sequence: TGTGCCTCCAACACCGGGACTTACTCCTACAATGAGCAGTTCTTC. Protein: CASNTGTYSYNEQFF.

This clonotype was observed at least ten times. The V gene is TRBV7-6, the J gene TRBJ1-3; D is possibly TRBD1 (6 bases). Trimming took 6 bases from V and 4 from J, leaving 13 bases between them. CDR1 is SGHVS, CDR2 FNYEAQ, per germline. CDR3 size: 14 residues. The CDR3 here is CASSLGGYGNTIYF. CDR3 sequence (DNA): TGTGCCAGCAGTCTAGGGGGTTACGGAAACACCATATATTTT.

This clonotype was observed many times. The chain is built from TRBV20-1 and TRBJ2-7; 7 bases map to TRBD2. Per germline, CDR1 DFQATT and CDR2 SNEGSKA (reference sequence). This CDR3 contains 14 residues. The V segment lost 1 base and the J segment 6 bases; nucleotides outside the gene matches: 9. The CDR3 nucleotides read TGCAGTGCTAGAGTATTGGGGGAGGGACCCGAGCAGTACTTC. This codes for CSARVLGEGPEQYF.

This clonotype was observed many times. The V call is TRBV12-3 or TRBV12-4, the J call TRBJ1-1, with no clear D. V gave up 3 bases and J gave up 0 bases, with 5 bases separating them. The CDR3 has 13 residues. For the CDR3, the DNA is TGTGCCAGCAGTTTCCAACTGAACACTGAAGCTTTCTTT. It encodes CASSFQLNTEAFF.

The rearrangement links TRBV7-2 to TRBJ1-2; D remains ambiguous. This CDR3 comprises 12 residues. Between the trimmed V and J ends, which lost 5 bases and 2 bases, there was a span of 6 bases. CDR1 and CDR2 from the germline V gene are SGHTA and FQGNSA. The CDR3 nucleotides are TGTGCCAGCAGCCAAGACAACTATGGCTACACCTTC. Amino acids: CASSQDNYGYTF.

A few counts support this clonotype. The chain is built from TRBV24-1 and TRBJ2-3, with D unclear. Per germline, CDR1 KGHDR and CDR2 SFDVKD. The V and J ends lost 4 bases and 5 bases respectively, with 15 bases between them. The CDR3 runs to 15 residues. The CDR3 sequence is CATSDSGKSRDTQYF. The CDR3, as DNA: TGTGCCACCAGTGACTCCGGAAAGTCTCGAGATACGCAGTATTTT.

This clonotype has a count of ten or more. This chain joins TRBV5-1 and TRBJ2-2, with 7 bases aligning to TRBD1. Germline lookup yields CDR1 SGHRS and CDR2 YFSETQ. The CDR3 totals 15 residues. V trimming: 4 bases; J trimming: 4 bases; junction bases outside the gene matches: 7. The CDR3 DNA reads TGCGCCAGCAGCGCACCGGGACAGCTCACCGGGGAGCTGTTTTTT. It translates to CASSAPGQLTGELFF.

This clonotype was detected ten times or more. This chain links TRBV7-9 with TRBJ2-3; D remains unclear. CDR3 length equals 14 residues. V lost 6 bases to trimming and J lost 0 bases, with 10 bases between them. Germline V gene data show CDR1 as SEHNR and CDR2 as FQNEAQ (reference sequence). The CDR3 reads CASSRGYSTDTQYF. The CDR3 DNA follows: TGTGCCAGCAGTCGAGGCTACAGCACAGATACGCAGTATTTT. The whole variable domain, remainder taken from reference TRBV7-9 and TRBJ2-3, is DTGVSQNPRHKITKRGQNVTFRCDPISEHNRLYWYRQTLGQGPEFLTYFQNEAQLEKSRLLSDRFSAERPKGSFSTLEIQRTEQGDSAMYLCASSRGYSTDTQYFGPGTRLTVL.

This clonotype was seen a handful of times. One end of the junction is discordant with germline, which a read error may explain. This chain uses TRBV12-3 or TRBV12-4 with TRBJ1-5; 7 positions match TRBD1. The length of the CDR3 is 12 residues. The CDR3 region has the DNA TGTGCCAGCAGTTTCGACAGGGAGGCCCAGAATTTT. Translation gives CASSFDREAQNF.

This clonotype was observed at least ten times. The chain joins TRBV4-2 to TRBJ1-2; TRBD1 aligns across 9 bases. Trimming at V came to 1 base and at J to 8 bases, leaving 5 bases not matched to a gene. This CDR3 has 14 residues. Germline V gene data show CDR1 as LGHNA and CDR2 as YNFKEQ. Written as DNA, the CDR3 is TGTGCCAGCAGCCAAGGGGACAGGGTAGACGGCTACACCTTC. This codes for CASSQGDRVDGYTF.

This chain joins TRBV18 and TRBJ1-5; TRBD1 might be the D (5 bases). This CDR3 comprises 15 residues. Trimming shortened V by 3 bases and J by 5 bases, and 14 bases separated the two germline ends. Germline values: CDR1 KGHSH, CDR2 LQKENI. The CDR3, as DNA: TGTGCCAGCTCACCCGCCGCGGGGGGGGATCAGCCCCAGCATTTT. Encoded protein: CASSPAAGGDQPQHF.

This clonotype was counted ten times or more. This rearrangement joins TRBV10-3 to TRBJ2-6, with TRBD2 matching over 7 bases. The CDR3 has 17 residues. V dropped 4 bases and J dropped 2; count of bases not matched to a gene: 8. CDR1 and CDR2 (germline): ENHRY, SYGVKD. The CDR3 here is CAISGERDPPGANVLTF. DNA for the CDR3: TGTGCCATCAGTGGGGAGCGGGACCCCCCTGGGGCCAACGTCCTGACTTTC.

This clonotype has at least ten counts. V is TRBV11-2 and J is TRBJ2-1; 8 bases align to TRBD1. CDR3 length equals 14 residues. V was clipped by 5 bases and J by 6 bases; unmatched bases: 6. The V gene's germline CDR1 is SGHAT and CDR2 FQNNGV. The DNA for the CDR3 is TGTGCCAGCAGCCCGGACAGGGTATCCAATGAGCAGTTCTTC. Translating it yields CASSPDRVSNEQFF.

This clonotype was counted between two and nine times. The chain couples TRBV20-1 to TRBJ1-6, with TRBD1 matching 7 bases. The length of the CDR3 is 16 residues. The V gene's germline CDR1 is DFQATT and CDR2 SNEGSKA (reference sequence). The ends lost 0 bases at V and 8 bases at J; junction bases unmatched: 10. The CDR3 region is CSARDSRQGMHSPLHF. The CDR3 DNA is TGCAGTGCTAGAGATTCGAGACAGGGTATGCATTCACCCCTCCACTTT.

This clonotype was counted ten times or more. The V gene is TRBV2, the J gene TRBJ2-1; no firm D call. V was clipped by 6 bases and J by 6 bases, with 6 bases between them. Germline CDR1 is SNHLY and CDR2 is FYNNEI. The CDR3 runs 11 residues. The CDR3 is CASRDGNEQFF. DNA for the CDR3: TGTGCCAGCAGAGACGGCAATGAGCAGTTCTTC.

Ten or more counts support this clonotype. The rearrangement links TRBV5-1 to TRBJ2-7; 10 bases agree with TRBD2. CDR1 is SGHRS, CDR2 YFSETQ, per germline. With V trimmed by 1 base and J by 7 bases, 14 bases remained unmatched. CDR3 length: 17 amino acids. The CDR3 region has the DNA TGCGCCAGCAGCTTGCTGGGGCTAGCGGGAGTTGTAAATGAGCAGTACTTC. Amino acid sequence: CASSLLGLAGVVNEQYF.

This clonotype was detected many times. The V call is TRBV29-1, the J call TRBJ2-1; D perhaps matches TRBD2 (5 bases). Germline values: CDR1 SQVTM, CDR2 ANQGSEA. This CDR3 has 16 amino acids. V dropped 1 base and J dropped 0 bases, with 13 bases sitting between them. The CDR3 spells CSVEGAPGSSYNEQFF. The CDR3 region has the DNA TGCAGCGTTGAAGGGGCGCCTGGGAGCTCCTACAATGAGCAGTTCTTC.

This clonotype was counted many times. The rearrangement links TRBV11-2 to TRBJ2-3, with a possible D match to TRBD2 (5 bases). The CDR3 has 12 residues. CDR1 is SGHAT, CDR2 FQNNGV, per germline. Trimming took off 7 bases at V and 1 base at J, with 6 bases between the two ends. DNA for the CDR3: TGTGCCAGCAAGGAGGGCACAGATACGCAGTATTTT. Translated: CASKEGTDTQYF.

This clonotype was found many times. The chain links TRBV11-3 to TRBJ1-1; D is unclear. The CDR3 runs to 14 residues. V dropped 3 bases and J dropped 0 bases, with 8 bases sitting between them. Germline V gene sequence: CDR1 SGHNT, CDR2 YENEEA. The CDR3 DNA is TGTGCCAGCAGCTTTGGAGGTTTGAACACTGAAGCTTTCTTT. Its protein product is CASSFGGLNTEAFF.